This TCR beta chain was sequenced during a study of PD-L1 blockade in urothelial cancer. Sequencing used immunoSEQ multiplex PCR; TCRdb keeps in-frame clones, though not all of them. The sample lists under 35,000 clones; approximately 86% were seen once. The V gene end was trimmed by 5 bases and the J gene end by 2 bases; junction bases not matched to a gene: 10. This CDR3 is built from 16 residues. CDR1 SGHRS and CDR2 YFSETQ come from the germline V gene. Sequenced material: PBMCs, taken around atezolizumab (anti-PD-L1) treatment. The chain couples TRBV5-1 to TRBJ1-2; 9 bases map to TRBD1. The TCR was taken from a man between 45 and 60 years old with urothelial cancer. The CDR3 sequence is CASSSESGTGNYGYTF. In nucleotides, the CDR3 is TGCGCCAGCAGTTCGGAGTCCGGGACAGGGAACTATGGCTACACCTTC.